This T cell receptor (beta chain) was profiled in a study of shared clonotypes between healthy human individuals. V lost 5 bases, J lost 0 bases, and 23 bases lay in between. Germline-derived CDR1 and CDR2 are MDHEN and SYDVKM. The length of the CDR3 is 19 residues. Clones were read by immunoSEQ multiplex PCR, and TCRdb kept only the in-frame ones, dropping some. This sample has about 2.1 million clones; around 95% occur once, and the top ten carry approximately 1.6%. The naive CD8 population came from CD45RO-negative cells selected for CCR7, without terminally differentiated effector memory CD45RA+ cells.

Sequences were obtained from naive CD8+ T cells from PBMCs. This TCR derives from a man between 18 and 29 years old in good health. Some clones in this sample may be carry-over from other donors' samples. V is TRBV28 and J is TRBJ1-5, with D maybe TRBD1 (6 bases). The CDR3 DNA reads TGTGCCAGCAGTCCTTCCGGGAAGGCCAGGGGACCTAGCAATCAGCCCCAGCATTTT. Translating gives CASSPSGKARGPSNQPQHF.